This passage covers 22 T cell receptor beta chains from one sample sequenced in a study of beta chain features in type 1 diabetes. All of the isolated RNA was reverse transcribed, so expressed TCRB transcripts were sequenced. Only in-frame clones appear in the TCRdb table, and some are missing; sequencing was by immunoSEQ multiplex PCR. This sample yields about 900,000 clones, of which 15% to 20% are seen a single time; 0.023% belongs to the top ten. The sample was naive CD4+ T cells from blood. The source of these receptors is a young woman in good health.

The chain joins TRBV5-1 to TRBJ2-7, with 13 bases that match TRBD2. The CDR3 has 16 residues. Germline CDR1 and CDR2: SGHRS and YFSETQ. The ends lost 1 base at V and 6 bases at J; junction bases unmatched: 7. CDR3 sequence reads: CASSLNAGTSGAEQYF. As DNA, the CDR3 is TGCGCCAGCAGCTTGAATGCCGGGACTAGCGGGGCCGAGCAGTACTTC.

This clone was seen a few times. The rearrangement uses TRBV19 and TRBJ2-2; D is ambiguous. The CDR3 is 12 residues long. The V end was cut by 5 bases, the J end by 7 bases, with 8 bases between. CDR1 and CDR2 (germline): LNHDA, SQIVND (reference sequence). The CDR3 DNA reads as TGTGCCAGTAGTTCCGATATCGGGGAGCTGTTTTTT. Protein sequence: CASSSDIGELFF.

The sample holds a few counts of this clone. This rearrangement joins TRBV5-5 to TRBJ1-5; D possibly corresponds to TRBD1 (6 bases). The CDR3 length is 15 residues. From germline, CDR1 is SGHKS and CDR2 YYEKEE (reference sequence). The V gene lost 1 base and the J gene lost 4 bases, with 12 bases spanning the gap. CDR3 in amino acids: CASSLHQGSNQPQHF. CDR3 DNA sequence: TGTGCCAGCAGCTTGCATCAGGGGTCGAATCAGCCCCAGCATTTT. The full variable domain, its missing parts supplied by reference TRBV5-5 and TRBJ1-5, is DAGVTQSPTHLIKTRGQQVTLRCSPISGHKSVSWYQQVLGQGPQFIFQYYEKEERGRGNFPDRFSARQFPNYSSELNVNALLLGDSALYLCASSLHQGSNQPQHFGDGTRLSIL.

The table lists this clone with a few counts. The chain's CDR3 is CASSEAHPETGNFYGYTF. Written as DNA, the CDR3 is TGTGCCAGCAGTGAAGCACACCCTGAGACAGGAAATTTCTATGGCTACACCTTC. The rearrangement joins TRBV2 to TRBJ1-2; maybe TRBD1 (6 bases). The CDR3 is made up of 18 amino acids. Trimming pared 0 bases from V and 4 bases from J, leaving 21 bases between. Germline lookup yields CDR1 SNHLY and CDR2 FYNNEI.

The chain employs TRBV4-3 and TRBJ2-5; unclear D gene. Trimming shortened V by 1 base and J by 5 bases, and 14 bases separated the two germline ends. Germline lookup yields CDR1 LGHNA and CDR2 YSLEER. The CDR3 length is 15 residues. The CDR3 DNA is TGCGCCAGCAGCCAAGGGGGTGGGTCTGGCGAGACCCAGTACTTC. Residues: CASSQGGGSGETQYF.

This clone was seen a few times. The chain carries TRBV5-1 and TRBJ1-2; 9 bases are a match to TRBD1. The junction had 4 bases not matched to a gene; V was cut back by 1 base and J by 0 bases. Germline values: CDR1 SGHRS, CDR2 YFSETQ. This CDR3 contains 16 residues. The CDR3 DNA follows: TGCGCCAGCAGCTTGTTGGGACAGGGCTCTAACTATGGCTACACCTTC. Its translation is CASSLLGQGSNYGYTF.

The chain combines TRBV19 with TRBJ2-7; the D gene is possibly TRBD1 (6 bases). The CDR3 totals 17 residues. Germline V CDR1 and CDR2: LNHDA, SQIVND (reference sequence). V gave up 3 bases and J gave up 0 bases, with 18 bases separating them. CDR3 amino acids: CASSMGKQGRFSYEQYF. As DNA, the CDR3 is TGTGCCAGTAGTATGGGGAAACAGGGACGATTCTCCTACGAGCAGTACTTC.

The chain is built from TRBV7-3 and TRBJ2-7; unclear D gene. The ends were cut back, 2 bases at V and 2 bases at J, with 7 bases in the middle. This CDR3 comprises 13 residues. Germline loops: CDR1 SGHTA, CDR2 FQGTGA. The CDR3 is CASSLGSAYEQYF. CDR3 in DNA: TGTGCCAGCAGCTTAGGAAGCGCCTACGAGCAGTACTTC.

This clone was counted only a few times. V is TRBV4-2 and J is TRBJ2-1; 14 bases are a match to TRBD2. The CDR3 has 15 residues. Germline V gene lookup returns CDR1 LGHNA and CDR2 YNFKEQ. V shed 6 bases and J 8 bases; nucleotides not matched to a gene: 6. The CDR3: CASRIGTSGSYEQFF. CDR3 nucleotide sequence: TGTGCCAGCAGAATCGGGACTAGCGGGAGCTATGAGCAGTTCTTC.

This clone was detected only a few times. The J gene is TRBJ2-1, the V gene TRBV10-3; 10 bases are shared with TRBD1. This CDR3 comprises 18 residues. The V segment lost 0 bases and the J segment 2 bases; nucleotides outside the gene matches: 7. Per germline, CDR1 ENHRY and CDR2 SYGVKD. CDR3 amino acids: CAISESAPGTGAYNEQFF. CDR3 DNA sequence: TGTGCCATCAGTGAGTCGGCCCCCGGGACAGGGGCCTACAATGAGCAGTTCTTC.

V is TRBV27 and J is TRBJ2-3, with D unclear. The CDR3 loop spans 14 amino acids. CDR1 is MNHEY and CDR2 is SMNVEV in the germline V gene (reference sequence). V lost 5 bases, J lost 2 bases, and 11 bases lay in between. In nucleotides, the CDR3 is TGTGCCAGCAGTCTCGGGCCCTTCACAGATACGCAGTATTTT. Translation: CASSLGPFTDTQYF.

This clone showed up just a few times. The chain has TRBV5-1 and TRBJ2-3, with 13 nucleotides matching TRBD2. Germline V gives CDR1 SGHRS, CDR2 YFSETQ. The CDR3 length is 15 residues. V trimming: 7 bases; J trimming: 5 bases; junction bases outside the gene matches: 7. The CDR3 sequence: CASGTTSGRGDTQYF. CDR3 DNA sequence: TGCGCCAGCGGAACCACTAGCGGGAGGGGAGATACGCAGTATTTT.

This clone was observed a few times. The rearrangement joins TRBV14 to TRBJ2-1, with 13 bases lining up with TRBD2. Germline loops: CDR1 SGHDN, CDR2 FVKESK. The CDR3 consists of 16 residues. V dropped 4 bases and J dropped 4; count of bases not matched to a gene: 4. As DNA, the CDR3 is TGTGCCAGCAGCCTAGGGACTAGCGGGATGTACAATGAGCAGTTCTTC. It specifies CASSLGTSGMYNEQFF.

This clone has a handful of counts. The sample contains more than one DNA sequence encoding this CDR3. The chain recombines TRBV7-2 with TRBJ2-7, with D perhaps matching TRBD1 (5 bases). Germline CDR1 and CDR2: SGHTA and FQGNSA. The CDR3 consists of 14 residues. Between the trimmed V and J ends, which lost 1 base and 7 bases, there was a span of 14 bases. The CDR3 DNA reads TGTGCCAGCAGCTTAGATCTGGGGCTGGGGGAGCAGTACTTC. It yields the protein CASSLDLGLGEQYF.

There are a few counts of this clone. The chain has TRBV6-1 and TRBJ2-7, with TRBD2 identical over 10 bases. The CDR3 extends over 17 amino acids. The V gene end was trimmed by 1 base and the J gene end by 6 bases; junction bases not matched to a gene: 12. CDR1 and CDR2 from the germline V gene are MNHNS and SASEGT. The CDR3 bases are TGTGCCAGCAGTGAAGGCCCAGGGGTACTAGCGGGACGCGAGCAGTACTTC. Translated: CASSEGPGVLAGREQYF.

A few counts support this clone. The rearrangement links TRBV18 to TRBJ1-1; 9 nucleotides line up with TRBD1. After removal of 5 bases from V and 8 bases from J, the junction contained 12 bases not matched to a gene. The CDR3 spans 15 residues. Germline lookup yields CDR1 KGHSH and CDR2 LQKENI. The CDR3, as DNA: TGTGCCAGCTCAACCAATAACAGGGGGCGGCCGGAAGCTTTCTTT. Protein sequence: CASSTNNRGRPEAFF.

This clone turned up a few times. The V call is TRBV18, the J call TRBJ1-2; 11 bases map to TRBD1. J lost 8 bases, V lost 3 bases, and 11 bases had no gene match. This CDR3 is 16 amino acids long. Germline lookup yields CDR1 KGHSH and CDR2 LQKENI. CDR3 amino acids: CASSPSRDRGRDGYTF. DNA for the CDR3: TGTGCCAGCTCACCCTCCCGGGACAGGGGGAGGGACGGCTACACCTTC.

This clone was detected only once. The chain couples TRBV13 to TRBJ2-2, with D possibly TRBD2 on 6 matching bases. The length of the CDR3 is 13 residues. Germline assignment: CDR1 PRHDT and CDR2 FYEKMQ (reference sequence). V dropped 5 bases and J dropped 5 bases, with 9 bases sitting between them. The CDR3 sequence is CASSRRGTGELFF. CDR3 in DNA: TGTGCCAGCAGCCGGAGGGGTACCGGGGAGCTGTTTTTT.

This clone was seen more than once but under ten times. The CDR3 is CASSRAGRETYEQYF. Here the CDR3 DNA reads TGTGCCAGCAGCCGGGCTGGGCGGGAGACCTACGAGCAGTACTTC. V and J are TRBV7-9 and TRBJ2-7; 7 nucleotides line up with TRBD2. The CDR3 contains 15 residues. The trim removed 5 bases at V and 2 bases at J, leaving 9 bases unmatched. The germline gives CDR1 SEHNR, CDR2 FQNEAQ (reference sequence).

V is TRBV7-9 and J is TRBJ2-2; TRBD2 matches at 10 bases. There are 14 residues in the CDR3. V was pared by 5 bases and J by 5 bases, with 2 bases of the junction left unmatched. Germline V gene sequence: CDR1 SEHNR, CDR2 FQNEAQ (reference sequence). The CDR3 reads CASSTSGTTGELFF. The DNA for the CDR3 is TGTGCCAGCAGCACTAGCGGGACAACCGGGGAGCTGTTTTTT.

The sample holds a few counts of this clone. CDR3 DNA sequence: TGTGCCAGCAGCTTAAGCCAATTTCCGGGCTCCCAAGAGACCCAGTACTTC. Protein product: CASSLSQFPGSQETQYF. The rearrangement uses TRBV7-9 and TRBJ2-5; D not resolved. CDR1 is SEHNR and CDR2 is FQNEAQ in the germline V gene (reference sequence). Trimming took off 2 bases at V and 1 base at J, with 17 bases between the two ends. The CDR3 has 17 amino acids.

This clone has only a few counts. The chain has TRBV7-2 and TRBJ2-7; D ambiguous. This CDR3 comprises 14 residues. Germline CDR1 and CDR2: SGHTA and FQGNSA. The V and J ends lost 1 base and 3 bases respectively, with 10 bases between them. CDR3 sequence reads: CASSLGRSYYEQYF. CDR3 DNA sequence: TGTGCCAGCAGCTTAGGGCGGAGCTACTACGAGCAGTACTTC.